The following is a T cell receptor (beta chain) sequence with its context. All donors participated as healthy donors of bone marrow. Donors sampled were nominally healthy, though unrecorded immune exposures were likely. This sample is drawn from a study of cytomegalovirus exposure and HLA in healthy donors. Study as a whole: Out of roughly 200 million T cells, an earlier analysis found around 110 million unique TCR beta sequences in total.

CDR1 and CDR2 (germline): SNHLY, FYNNEI. The CDR3 contains 14 residues. V was clipped by 3 bases and J by 6 bases; unmatched bases: 5. The PCR contained 60 Vbeta and 13 Jbeta primers. Profiled with immunoSEQ multiplex PCR; TCRdb holds only in-frame clones, not every one. The sample holds about 120,000 clones, about 85% seen once. The chain is built from TRBV2 and TRBJ1-1, with TRBD1 identical over 9 bases. The sequence came from a man between 18 and 29 years old in good health and CMV-seropositive. The sample taken for sequencing was PBMCs. CDR3 sequence reads: CASSETDRGAEAFF. In DNA form, the CDR3 reads TGTGCCAGCAGTGAGACCGACAGGGGGGCTGAAGCTTTCTTT.